The clone carrying this TCR beta chain has a handful of counts. Its target is not known. This sample stems from a study of T cells in Graves' hyperthyroidism and ophthalmopathy. Study overall: Upon initial diagnosis and before any treatment, peripheral blood was collected. Study-level findings and limits: Blood samples included most of the expanded thyroid clonotypes exceeding 0.001.

V shed 5 bases and J 3 bases; nucleotides not matched to a gene: 10. There are 16 residues in the CDR3. CDR1 is LNHDA and CDR2 is SQIVND in the germline V gene (reference sequence). The hyperthyroidism patients had all been newly diagnosed, and their disease duration was under 2 months. Their ages ranged from 18 to 65 years. Clinicians diagnosed patients from clinical symptoms, serum thyroxine and TRAb, thyroid ultrasound and orbital computed tomography. TCR beta CDR3 sequences were amplified from RNA transcripts. TCR CDR3 underwent first-round RT-PCR with the HTBI primer set. TCRdb reanalysed the multiplex PCR reads using MiXCR and keeps one entry per CDR3 protein. The table lists 650,000 to 700,000 distinct CDR3 sequences, around 16% of them singletons.

This chain connects TRBV19 to TRBJ1-2; TRBD1 matches 9 bases. The clonotype comes from a man over 45 with Graves' hyperthyroidism. The sample consisted of blood. The CDR3 nucleotides are TGTGCCAGTAGTGGCGGAACAGGGGGCGCAGACTATGGCTACACCTTC. Translating gives CASSGGTGGADYGYTF.